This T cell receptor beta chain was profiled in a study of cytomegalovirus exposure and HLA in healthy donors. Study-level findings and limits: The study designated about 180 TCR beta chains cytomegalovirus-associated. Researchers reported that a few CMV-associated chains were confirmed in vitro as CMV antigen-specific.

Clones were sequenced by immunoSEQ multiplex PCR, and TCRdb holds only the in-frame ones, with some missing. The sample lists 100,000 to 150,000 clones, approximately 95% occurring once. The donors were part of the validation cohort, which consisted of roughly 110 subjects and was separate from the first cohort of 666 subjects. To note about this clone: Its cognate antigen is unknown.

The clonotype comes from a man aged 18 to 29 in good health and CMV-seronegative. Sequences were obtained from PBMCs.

The CDR3 coding sequence is TGTGCCAGCAGCCCGCGGACAGCTAGCACAGATACGCAGTATTTT. This encodes CASSPRTASTDTQYF. The chain joins TRBV6-5 to TRBJ2-3; D is perhaps TRBD1 (6 bases). V was shortened by 6 bases and J by 0 bases, with 13 bases between the two germline ends. This CDR3 comprises 15 residues. Per the germline V gene, CDR1 is MNHEY and CDR2 is SVGAGI.